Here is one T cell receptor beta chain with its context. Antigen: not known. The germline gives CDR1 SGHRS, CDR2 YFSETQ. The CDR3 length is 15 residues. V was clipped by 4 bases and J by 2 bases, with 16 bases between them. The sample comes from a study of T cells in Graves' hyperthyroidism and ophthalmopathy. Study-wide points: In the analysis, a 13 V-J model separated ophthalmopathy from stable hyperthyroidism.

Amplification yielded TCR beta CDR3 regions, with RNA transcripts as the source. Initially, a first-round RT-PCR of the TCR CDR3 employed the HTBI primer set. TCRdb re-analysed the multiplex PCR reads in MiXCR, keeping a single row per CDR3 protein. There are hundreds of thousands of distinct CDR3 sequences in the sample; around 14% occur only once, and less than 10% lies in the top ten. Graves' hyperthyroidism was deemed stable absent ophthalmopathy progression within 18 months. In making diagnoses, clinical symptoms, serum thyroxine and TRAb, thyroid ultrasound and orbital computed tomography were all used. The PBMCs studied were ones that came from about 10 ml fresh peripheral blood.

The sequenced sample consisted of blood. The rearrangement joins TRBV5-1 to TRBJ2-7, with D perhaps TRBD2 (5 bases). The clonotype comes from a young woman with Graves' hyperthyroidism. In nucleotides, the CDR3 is TGCGCCAGCAGCGTGGAGGTAGGGTTGGCCTACGAGCAGTACTTC. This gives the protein CASSVEVGLAYEQYF.